The next 3 T cell receptor beta chains were all read from a single sample in a study of T cell responses to AZD1222 COVID-19 vaccine. Here immunoSEQ multiplex PCR was the method, and the copy in TCRdb shows in-frame clones only, minus some. The sample comprises 130,000 to 150,000 clones, 85% to 95% of which are singletons, and around 10% rests with the top ten. This sample comprised peripheral blood, obtained after recovery from COVID-19. The receptors stem from an adult who had recovered from COVID-19.

The chain employs TRBV5-1 and TRBJ2-2; no clear D gene. V gave up 2 bases and J gave up 4 bases, with 6 bases separating them. The V gene's germline CDR1 is SGHRS and CDR2 YFSETQ. CDR3 length: 13 residues. CDR3 nucleotide sequence: TGCGCCAGCAGCTTTCAATTCACCGGGGAGCTGTTTTTT. Translated, it gives CASSFQFTGELFF.

This chain joins TRBV3-1 (or the pseudogene TRBV3-2) and TRBJ1-1, with TRBD1 as a possible D gene (5 bases). Trimming removed 3 bases from V and 1 base from J, with 15 bases in between. Germline V gene sequence: CDR1 LGHDT, CDR2 YNNKEL (reference sequence). CDR3 length: 16 amino acids. The CDR3 here is CASSHWGRDQNTEAFF. In nucleotides, the CDR3 is TGTGCCAGCAGCCACTGGGGCAGGGATCAGAACACTGAAGCTTTCTTT.

V usage is TRBV18 and J usage is TRBJ2-7; D is perhaps TRBD2 (5 bases). The CDR3 spans 13 residues. V gave up 2 bases and J gave up 6 bases, with 11 bases separating them. Germline-derived CDR1 and CDR2 are KGHSH and LQKENI. The CDR3 DNA reads TGTGCCAGCTCACCAGAAACACGGGGCGAGCAGTACTTC. Protein sequence: CASSPETRGEQYF.